This T cell receptor beta chain was found in a study of beta chain features in type 1 diabetes. Overall study findings and caveats: For type 1 diabetes patients, VDJ junctions showed fewer insertions and more deletions. Sampled from patients, naive, central memory and Treg TCRB repertoires appeared more similar than those sampled from healthy donors. For Type 1 diabetes patients, all four CD4+ subsets carried TCRB CDR3s that were moderately but significantly shorter.

CDR3 length: 16 residues. From germline, CDR1 is SEHNR and CDR2 FQNEAQ (reference sequence). V was clipped by 5 bases and J by 0 bases; unmatched bases: 6. Per donor, one heparinised blood draw averaged roughly 110 mL. A remark on this clone: Its antigen is as yet unknown.

As every portion of the isolated RNA was reverse transcribed, the sequencing read expressed TCRB transcripts. Each sample of naive, central memory or regulatory T cells had, on average, about 3.6 million reads. The table came from immunoSEQ multiplex PCR; TCRdb's copy has only in-frame clones and leaves some out. The table shows roughly 180,000 clones, with 7.8% occurring only once. The chain carries TRBV7-9 and TRBJ2-3, with TRBD2 matching 9 bases. The source material was central memory CD4+ T cells from blood. The receptor comes from a woman between 40 and 50 years old with type 1 diabetes. DNA for the CDR3: TGTGCCAGCAGCCCCCGGACTAGCGTAAGCACAGATACGCAGTATTTT. As protein: CASSPRTSVSTDTQYF.